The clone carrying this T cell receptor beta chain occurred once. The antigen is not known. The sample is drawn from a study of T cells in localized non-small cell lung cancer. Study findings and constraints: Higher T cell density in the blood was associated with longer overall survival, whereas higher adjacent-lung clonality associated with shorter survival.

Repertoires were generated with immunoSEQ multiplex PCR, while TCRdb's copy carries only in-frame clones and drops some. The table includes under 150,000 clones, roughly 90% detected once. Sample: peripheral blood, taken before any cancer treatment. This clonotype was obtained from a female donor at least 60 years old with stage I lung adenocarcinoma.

The CDR3: CASSVDVYEQYF. The DNA for the CDR3 is TGCGCCAGCAGCGTGGACGTCTACGAGCAGTACTTC. The J gene is TRBJ2-7, the V gene TRBV5-1; no definite D call. CDR3 length equals 12 residues. V was pared by 4 bases and J by 3 bases, with 8 bases between. The V gene's germline CDR1 is SGHRS and CDR2 YFSETQ.